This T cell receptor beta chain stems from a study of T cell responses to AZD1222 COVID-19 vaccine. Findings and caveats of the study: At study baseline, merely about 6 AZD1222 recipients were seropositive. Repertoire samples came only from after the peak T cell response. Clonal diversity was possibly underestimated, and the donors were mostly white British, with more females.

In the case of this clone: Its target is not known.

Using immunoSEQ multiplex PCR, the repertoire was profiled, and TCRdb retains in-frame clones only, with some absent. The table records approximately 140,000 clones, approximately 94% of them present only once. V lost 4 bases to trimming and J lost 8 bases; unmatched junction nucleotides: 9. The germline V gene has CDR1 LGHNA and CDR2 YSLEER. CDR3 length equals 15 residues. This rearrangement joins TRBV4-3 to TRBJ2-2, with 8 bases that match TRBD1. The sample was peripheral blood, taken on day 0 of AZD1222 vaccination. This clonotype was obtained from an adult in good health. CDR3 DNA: TGCGCCAGCAGCCCTAGGACAGGGAACTCTGGGGAGCTGTTTTTT. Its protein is CASSPRTGNSGELFF.